This TCR beta chain was found in a study of OX40 agonist ivuxolimab in advanced cancers. Across the study: Hepatocellular carcinoma, melanoma, renal cell or head and neck cancer affected the dose-escalation patients. About 40% of patients had received prior checkpoint inhibitor therapy. Mean age approximately 66 years, range about 23 to 85; approximately 80% male.

Assay: immunoSEQ multiplex PCR; the TCRdb copy retains only in-frame clones and omits some. The sample shows about 77,000 clones, around nine tenths of them seen only once. Study-level findings and limits: With doses of 0.1 to 3.0 mg/kg, CD4+ and CD8+ blood T cells had undergone clonal expansion by week 6.

CDR3 length: 13 amino acids. V dropped 4 bases and J dropped 10; count of bases not matched to a gene: 8. Per germline, CDR1 WSHSY and CDR2 SAAADI. For this clone: The antigen remains undetermined.

The receptor comes from an adult with an advanced solid tumor such as melanoma, head and neck, liver or kidney cancer. The sequencing used CD4+ or CD8+ T cells sorted from blood, collected in a trial of the OX40 agonist ivuxolimab. The gene calls are TRBV10-2 and TRBJ1-1, with 8 nucleotides matching TRBD1. For the CDR3, the DNA is TGCGCCAGCAGTGGAGGACAGGGCTTAGGAGCTTTCTTT. Protein product: CASSGGQGLGAFF.